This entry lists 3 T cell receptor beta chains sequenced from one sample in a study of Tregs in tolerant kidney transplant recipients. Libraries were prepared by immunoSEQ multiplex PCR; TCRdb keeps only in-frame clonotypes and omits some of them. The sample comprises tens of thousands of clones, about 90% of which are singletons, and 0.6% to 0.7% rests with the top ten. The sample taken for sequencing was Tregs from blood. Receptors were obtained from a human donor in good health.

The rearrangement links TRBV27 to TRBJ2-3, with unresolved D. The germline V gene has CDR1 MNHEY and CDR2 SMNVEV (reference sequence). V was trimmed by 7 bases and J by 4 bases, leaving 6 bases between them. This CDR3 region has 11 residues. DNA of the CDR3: TGTGCCAGCAAGGTCTCAGATACGCAGTATTTT. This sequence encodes CASKVSDTQYF.

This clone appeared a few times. The CDR3 protein is CASSLPGGGPTYTQYF. The CDR3, as DNA: TGTGCCAGCAGCTTGCCTGGGGGAGGGCCAACATATACGCAGTATTTT. The V and J genes are TRBV5-8 and TRBJ2-3, with 7 positions matching TRBD2. V lost 1 base to trimming and J lost 7 bases; unmatched junction nucleotides: 12. This CDR3 spans 16 amino acids. The germline V gene encodes CDR1 SGHTS and CDR2 YDEGEE.

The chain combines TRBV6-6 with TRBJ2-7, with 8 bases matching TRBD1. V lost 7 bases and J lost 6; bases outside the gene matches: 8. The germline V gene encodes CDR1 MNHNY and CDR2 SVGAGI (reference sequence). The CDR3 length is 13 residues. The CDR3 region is CASTAQGAVEQYF. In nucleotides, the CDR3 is TGTGCCAGCACCGCCCAGGGGGCTGTCGAGCAGTACTTC.